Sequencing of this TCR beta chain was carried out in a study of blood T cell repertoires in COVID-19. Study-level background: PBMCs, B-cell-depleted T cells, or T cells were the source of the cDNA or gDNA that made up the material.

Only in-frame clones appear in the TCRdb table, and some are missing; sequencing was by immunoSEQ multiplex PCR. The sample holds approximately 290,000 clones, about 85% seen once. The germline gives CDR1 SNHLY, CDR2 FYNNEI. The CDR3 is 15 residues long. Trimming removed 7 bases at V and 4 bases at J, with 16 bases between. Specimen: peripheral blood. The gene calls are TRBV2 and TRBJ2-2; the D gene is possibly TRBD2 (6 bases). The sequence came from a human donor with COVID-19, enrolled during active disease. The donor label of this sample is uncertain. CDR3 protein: CASTGGRFGTGELFF. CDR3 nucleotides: TGTGCCAGCACTGGGGGGAGGTTTGGCACCGGGGAGCTGTTTTTT. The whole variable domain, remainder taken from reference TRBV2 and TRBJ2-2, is EPEVTQTPSHQVTQMGQEVILRCVPISNHLYFYWYRQILGQKVEFLVSFYNNEISEKSEIFDDQFSVERPDGSNFTLKIRSTKLEDSAMYFCASTGGRFGTGELFFGEGSRLTVL.